These T cell receptor beta chains were read from a single sample in a study of cytomegalovirus exposure and HLA in healthy donors. Profiled with immunoSEQ multiplex PCR; TCRdb holds only in-frame clones, not every one. This repertoire shows 300,000 to 450,000 clones, more than 80% found once; its top ten account for roughly 0.83%. Sequenced sample: PBMCs. These receptors were taken from a woman between 18 and 29 years old in good health and CMV-seronegative. The CDR3 runs from the conserved cysteine through the conserved F or W. Fields, in order: V gene, J gene, D gene, clone size, CDR3 protein, CDR3 DNA. D genes are given only for firm matches. Clone size is stated in some rows and not others, as once, few, many or a class when expanded.

TRBV7-9	TRBJ2-2	TRBD1	NA	CASSLLQGADGELFF	TGTGCCAGCAGCTTACTGCAGGGGGCTGACGGGGAGCTGTTTTTT
TRBV5-8	TRBJ1-5	TRBD1	once	CASSSGTGGLNSNQPQHF	TGTGCCAGCAGCTCCGGGACAGGGGGCCTTAATAGCAATCAGCCCCAGCATTTT
TRBV6-1	TRBJ2-1	NA	NA	CASSSPNYNEQFF	TGTGCCAGCAGTAGCCCTAATTACAATGAGCAGTTCTTC
TRBV11-2	TRBJ2-1	TRBD1	NA	CASSFSFRRQGGEQFF	TGTGCCAGCAGCTTTTCGTTTCGAAGACAGGGTGGTGAGCAGTTCTTC
TRBV27	TRBJ1-1	NA	NA	CASRRTGLSTEAFF	TGTGCCAGCAGACGAACAGGGTTGAGCACTGAAGCTTTCTTT
TRBV9	TRBJ2-7	TRBD1	NA	CASSANPGTGGGNEQYF	TGTGCCAGCAGCGCCAACCCCGGGACAGGGGGCGGGAACGAGCAGTACTTC
TRBV5-6	TRBJ1-6	NA	NA	CASSVDRTYNSPLHF	TGTGCCAGCAGCGTCGACAGAACCTATAATTCACCCCTCCACTTT
TRBV30	TRBJ1-4	TRBD1	NA	CAWSGTGKGLRLFF	TGTGCCTGGAGTGGGACAGGGAAAGGCCTAAGACTGTTTTTT
TRBV5-1	TRBJ2-5	NA	few	CASSFGGSGGETQYF	TGCGCCAGCAGCTTTGGTGGGAGTGGTGGGGAGACCCAGTACTTC
TRBV15	TRBJ1-5	TRBD1	NA	CATRTGNSNQPQHF	TGTGCCACCAGGACAGGGAATAGCAATCAGCCCCAGCATTTT
TRBV19	TRBJ1-4	TRBD1	NA	CASTGQGAEKLFF	TGTGCCAGCACGGGACAGGGGGCAGAAAAACTGTTTTTT
TRBV9	TRBJ2-5	NA	NA	CASSVGGGGQETQYF	TGTGCCAGCAGCGTAGGTGGAGGCGGGCAAGAGACCCAGTACTTC
TRBV30	TRBJ1-1	NA	NA	CAGGGPAIWNTEAFF	TGTGCCGGGGGGGGGCCGGCCATTTGGAACACTGAAGCTTTCTTT
TRBV11-2	TRBJ1-6	NA	NA	CASSLSGGDNSPLHF	TGTGCCAGCAGCTTAAGCGGGGGTGACAATTCACCCCTCCACTTT
TRBV2	TRBJ2-2	TRBD1	once	CASSEETGVGELFF	TGTGCCAGCAGTGAAGAGACAGGGGTCGGGGAGCTGTTTTTT
TRBV6-4	TRBJ1-1	TRBD1	NA	CASSDSDRGTEAFF	TGTGCCAGCAGTGACTCCGACAGGGGCACTGAAGCTTTCTTT
TRBV29-1	TRBJ2-1	NA	NA	CSAAGTVYNEQFF	TGCAGCGCTGCGGGGACAGTCTACAATGAGCAGTTCTTC
TRBV27	TRBJ2-7	NA	NA	CASSPQGGLPYEQYF	TGTGCCAGCAGTCCGCAAGGCGGACTCCCCTACGAGCAGTACTTC
TRBV7-6	TRBJ2-1	NA	NA	CASSHPAPLRTDTYNEQFF	TGTGCCAGCAGCCACCCGGCCCCCCTACGGACAGACACCTACAATGAGCAGTTCTTC
TRBV6-5	TRBJ1-1	TRBD1	once	CASSYSTYRGYTEAFF	TGTGCCAGCAGTTACTCGACCTACAGGGGTTACACTGAAGCTTTCTTT